Sequencing of this T cell receptor (beta chain) was carried out in a study of T cells in Graves' hyperthyroidism and ophthalmopathy. Overall study findings and caveats: Peripheral blood also featured most of the thyroid clonotypes expanded above 0.001.

The CDR3 spans 17 residues. Germline V gene sequence: CDR1 SGHNT, CDR2 YYREEE (reference sequence). Trimming left V 4 bases short and J 2 bases short, with 18 bases between. This clonotype was seen once. Its antigen is not identified. Regions amplified from RNA transcripts were the TCR beta CDR3 regions. Primed by the HTBI set, a first-round RT-PCR was run on the TCR CDR3. TCRdb analysed the multiplex PCR reads with MiXCR anew, one entry per CDR3 protein. This table holds hundreds of thousands of distinct CDR3 sequences, around a sixth found once. The diagnoses drew upon clinical symptoms, serum thyroxine and TRAb, thyroid ultrasound and orbital computed tomography. Source material for PBMCs was over 7.5 ml fresh peripheral blood.

This clonotype was obtained from a woman aged 50 to 60 with Graves' hyperthyroidism that later progressed to Graves' ophthalmopathy. The chain uses TRBV5-4 and TRBJ2-2, with D possibly matching TRBD2 (6 bases). Sequencing was carried out using blood. The CDR3 here is CASSDHPGLPNTGELFF. The CDR3 bases are TGTGCCAGCAGCGATCATCCGGGACTTCCCAACACCGGGGAGCTGTTTTTT.